This T cell receptor (beta chain) derives from a study of cytomegalovirus exposure and HLA in healthy donors. Sequenced by immunoSEQ multiplex PCR; TCRdb stores in-frame clones only, minus some. Of 100,000 to 150,000 clones in the sample, about 96% are singletons; the top ten hold 1.7%. Germline CDR1 and CDR2: LGHNA and YNFKEQ. V was trimmed by 1 base and J by 3 bases, leaving 13 bases between them. There are 15 residues in the CDR3. The sample taken for sequencing was PBMCs. The V call is TRBV4-2, the J call TRBJ2-7; a weak D match, TRBD1 (5 bases). This clonotype originated in a man between 18 and 35 years old in good health and CMV-seronegative. Written as DNA, the CDR3 is TGTGCCAGCAGCCAAGTTGTAGGGGAAAGCTACGAGCAGTACTTC. Its protein is CASSQVVGESYEQYF.